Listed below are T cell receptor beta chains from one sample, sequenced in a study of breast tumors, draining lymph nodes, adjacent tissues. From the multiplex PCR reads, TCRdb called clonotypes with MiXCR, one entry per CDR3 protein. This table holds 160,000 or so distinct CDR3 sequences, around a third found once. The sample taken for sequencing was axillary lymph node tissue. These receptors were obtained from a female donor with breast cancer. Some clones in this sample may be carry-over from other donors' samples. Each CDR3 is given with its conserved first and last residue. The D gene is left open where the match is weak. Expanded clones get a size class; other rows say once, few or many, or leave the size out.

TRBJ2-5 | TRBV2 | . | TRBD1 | TGTGCCAGCAGCTCTGGGGGGACAGGGGGTCCAGAGACCCAGTACTTC | CASSSGGTGGPETQYF
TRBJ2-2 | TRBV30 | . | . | TGTGCCTGGAGTCCCTACTCCGGGGCCAACACCGGGGAGCTGTTTTTT | CAWSPYSGANTGELFF
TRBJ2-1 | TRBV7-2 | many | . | TGTGCCAGCAGCCGGAACTACAATGAGCAGTTCTTC | CASSRNYNEQFF
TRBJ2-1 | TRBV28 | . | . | TGTGCCAGCAGTTTAGTCCCTTCCTACAATGAGCAGTTCTTC | CASSLVPSYNEQFF
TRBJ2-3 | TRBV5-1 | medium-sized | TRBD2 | TGCGCCAGCAGCTTGGTGCGGGGGGGGACACTTCGCGTCGGGGATACGCAGTATTTT | CASSLVRGGTLRVGDTQYF
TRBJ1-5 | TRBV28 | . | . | TGTGCCAGCAGTCCCACCCGCCGAGTCCAGCCCCAGCATTTT | CASSPTRRVQPQHF
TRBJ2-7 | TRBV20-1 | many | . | TGCAGTGCCTTGGACACACCCAACTACGAGCAGTACTTC | CSALDTPNYEQYF
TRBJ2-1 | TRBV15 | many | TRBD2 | TGTGCCACCAGCAGGACACCGGGACTAGCGGGAGTGGGTGAGCAGTTCTTC | CATSRTPGLAGVGEQFF
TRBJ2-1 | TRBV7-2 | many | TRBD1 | TGTGCCAGCAGCAAAAACCTACTCAGTTGGGAGCAGGGGGACAATGAGCAGTTCTTC | CASSKNLLSWEQGDNEQFF
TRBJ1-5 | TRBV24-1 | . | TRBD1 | TGTGCCACCAGTGACCGCCGTGACAGGGCAGGGCAGCCCCAGCATTTT | CATSDRRDRAGQPQHF